The 28 T cell receptor beta chains below all came from one sample that was sequenced in a study of cytomegalovirus exposure and HLA in healthy donors. PCR used 60 Vbeta primers and 13 Jbeta primers. Sequencing used immunoSEQ multiplex PCR; TCRdb keeps in-frame clones, though not all of them. In the table there are approximately 160,000 clones, around 79% of which are singletons. Sequenced input: PBMCs. The receptor set was obtained from a woman in her thirties or forties in good health and CMV-seropositive.

This clone was recorded a few times. The chain has TRBV29-1 and TRBJ2-7, with TRBD1 matching over 10 bases. CDR3 length: 13 amino acids. J gave up 2 bases and V 7 bases, and 5 bases lay outside the gene matches. Per germline, CDR1 SQVTM and CDR2 ANQGSEA. CDR3 bases: TGCAGCGCGACGGGACAGGGGCCCTACGAGCAGTACTTC. Its protein is CSATGQGPYEQYF.

The rearrangement links TRBV5-1 to TRBJ1-1, with D possibly being TRBD1 (6 bases). Germline V gene lookup returns CDR1 SGHRS and CDR2 YFSETQ. V lost 4 bases, J lost 6 bases, and 22 bases lay in between. This CDR3 contains 16 residues. The CDR3, as DNA: TGCGCCAGCAGCACCACAGGGCTAGCCGGTCCCCCTGAAGCTTTCTTT. It specifies CASSTTGLAGPPEAFF.

The chain combines TRBV30 with TRBJ2-3, with TRBD1 identical over 8 bases. V shed 0 bases and J 4 bases; nucleotides not matched to a gene: 3. Germline CDR1 is GTSNPN and CDR2 is SVGIG (reference sequence). The CDR3 has 14 residues. The CDR3 loop reads CAWSVNRGADTQYF. In DNA form, the CDR3 reads TGTGCCTGGAGTGTAAACAGGGGGGCAGATACGCAGTATTTT.

The chain is built from TRBV27 and TRBJ2-7; 9 nucleotides agree with TRBD2. Germline V gives CDR1 MNHEY, CDR2 SMNVEV (reference sequence). There are 14 residues in the CDR3. V dropped 6 bases and J dropped 0; count of bases not matched to a gene: 3. CDR3 in DNA: TGTGCCAGCAGCAATAGCGGGAGCTCCTACGAGCAGTACTTC. This encodes CASSNSGSSYEQYF.

This clone was observed a few times. The gene calls are TRBV10-1 and TRBJ2-2, with a tentative D call TRBD2 (5 bases). CDR1 WNHNN and CDR2 SYGVQD come from the germline V gene (reference sequence). The CDR3 is made up of 15 amino acids. Trimming stripped 0 bases from V and 5 bases from J, with 10 bases between. CDR3: CASSESPGRTGELFF. The CDR3 DNA sequence: TGCGCCAGCAGTGAGTCCCCGGGGAGAACCGGGGAGCTGTTTTTT.

The chain has TRBV7-2 and TRBJ2-7; D ambiguous. Germline lookup yields CDR1 SGHTA and CDR2 FQGNSA. Trimming removed 5 bases from V and 8 bases from J, with 19 bases in between. CDR3 length: 14 residues. This chain's CDR3 is CASSGGVGIRQQYF. In DNA form, the CDR3 reads TGTGCCAGCAGCGGCGGAGTCGGAATTAGGCAGCAGTACTTC. Looking up the rest from reference TRBV7-2 and TRBJ2-7 gives the full variable domain: GAGVSQSPSNKVTEKGKDVELRCDPISGHTALYWYRQSLGQGLEFLIYFQGNSAPDKSGLPSDRFSAERTGGSVSTLTIQRTQQEDSAVYLCASSGGVGIRQQYFGPGTRLTVT.

This sequence joins TRBV30 and TRBJ2-2, with TRBD1 identical over 9 bases. V lost 2 bases and J lost 0; bases outside the gene matches: 7. Germline lookup yields CDR1 GTSNPN and CDR2 SVGIG (reference sequence). This CDR3 has 17 amino acids. The chain's CDR3 is CAWSPGQGASNTGELFF. CDR3 in DNA: TGTGCCTGGAGTCCGGGACAGGGTGCCTCGAACACCGGGGAGCTGTTTTTT.

This clone was detected only once. The chain links TRBV4-2 to TRBJ2-5, with TRBD2 matching over 7 bases. This CDR3 is built from 15 residues. Germline V lookup: CDR1 LGHNA, CDR2 YNFKEQ. Trimming took 0 bases from V and 11 from J; bases not matched to a gene: 12. The CDR3 here is CASSQDNGRLEEQYF. Here the CDR3 DNA reads TGTGCCAGCAGCCAAGATAACGGGAGGTTAGAGGAGCAGTACTTC.

The chain carries TRBV28 and TRBJ1-1; 8 nucleotides agree with TRBD1. This CDR3 is built from 14 residues. The V and J ends lost 2 bases and 4 bases, in that order; junction bases with no gene match: 3. Germline CDR1 reads MDHEN; CDR2 reads SYDVKM. The CDR3 DNA is TGTGCCAGCAGTTTAGGGGGACAGGTCACTGAAGCTTTCTTT. It is translated as CASSLGGQVTEAFF.

The chain couples TRBV5-1 to TRBJ2-7; tentative D call: TRBD2 (6 bases). The CDR3 contains 15 residues. From germline, CDR1 is SGHRS and CDR2 YFSETQ. The V end was cut by 4 bases, the J end by 0 bases, with 14 bases between. The CDR3, as DNA: TGCGCCAGCAGCAGGGACTCTACGAGCTCCTACGAGCAGTACTTC. It specifies CASSRDSTSSYEQYF. Using reference TRBV5-1 and TRBJ2-7 for the parts outside the CDR3, the full variable domain is KAGVTQTPRYLIKTRGQQVTLSCSPISGHRSVSWYQQTPGQGLQFLFEYFSETQRNKGNFPGRFSGRQFSNSRSEMNVSTLELGDSALYLCASSRDSTSSYEQYFGPGTRLTVT.

This clone showed up just a few times. The rearrangement links TRBV14 to TRBJ1-2; D unclear. V was trimmed by 0 bases and J by 6 bases, leaving 11 bases between them. This CDR3 spans 14 amino acids. Germline CDR1 is SGHDN and CDR2 is FVKESK. CDR3 in amino acids: CASSQDTISDGYTF. CDR3 nucleotides: TGTGCCAGCAGCCAAGATACCATCAGTGATGGCTACACCTTC.

V and J are TRBV2 and TRBJ1-2, with unresolved D. The CDR3 has 14 amino acids. In germline, CDR1 is SNHLY, CDR2 FYNNEI. V lost 2 bases and J lost 8, with 15 bases in between. CDR3 DNA sequence: TGTGCCAGCAGTGAACGGCAGAGGGCTGAGGGCTACACCTTC. Its translation is CASSERQRAEGYTF.

The chain recombines TRBV4-1 with TRBJ2-5; 8 positions match TRBD2. Germline values: CDR1 MGHRA, CDR2 YSYEKL. CDR3 length: 14 residues. Trimming cost V 4 bases and J 2 bases; bases outside gene matches: 3. The CDR3 loop reads CASSPGTRQETQYF. CDR3 bases: TGCGCCAGCAGCCCCGGGACTAGACAAGAGACCCAGTACTTC.

This rearrangement joins TRBV28 to TRBJ1-2, with 8 bases fitting TRBD1. Germline loops: CDR1 MDHEN, CDR2 SYDVKM. This CDR3 region has 14 residues. The J segment lost 4 bases and the V segment lost 6 bases, leaving 7 bases of the junction unmatched. The CDR3 nucleotides read TGTGCCAGCAGCCTCTACAGGGGGAGCTATGGCTACACCTTC. Its protein is CASSLYRGSYGYTF.

The chain couples TRBV28 to TRBJ1-2, with 10 bases fitting TRBD1. V trimming: 5 bases; J trimming: 5 bases; junction bases outside the gene matches: 2. CDR1 is MDHEN and CDR2 is SYDVKM in the germline V gene. This CDR3 contains 13 residues. Here the CDR3 reads CASSRQGAYGYTF. The CDR3 DNA is TGTGCCAGCAGTCGACAGGGGGCTTATGGCTACACCTTC.

V usage is TRBV25-1 and J usage is TRBJ1-4; D is undetermined. Germline loops: CDR1 MGHDK, CDR2 SYGVNS. The CDR3 length is 12 residues. V lost 8 bases and J 7 bases, leaving 11 bases between the germline ends. CDR3 in amino acids: CASGPSIEKLFF. CDR3 nucleotide sequence: TGTGCCAGCGGCCCCTCGATTGAAAAACTGTTTTTT.

V usage is TRBV5-6 and J usage is TRBJ1-5; D is perhaps TRBD1 (6 bases). The germline V and J ends were trimmed by 3 bases and 0 bases, with 13 bases remaining between them. Germline V CDR1 and CDR2: SGHDT, YYEEEE. This CDR3 contains 16 residues. This CDR3 is CASSSRTDYSNQPQHF. The CDR3 DNA reads TGTGCCAGCAGCTCTAGGACAGATTATAGCAATCAGCCCCAGCATTTT.

The J gene is TRBJ2-1, the V gene TRBV9, with TRBD1 identical over 7 bases. CDR1 is SGDLS, CDR2 YYNGEE, per germline. The CDR3 runs to 15 residues. Trimming removed 0 bases from V and 8 bases from J; junction bases left unmatched: 8. Here the CDR3 reads CASSVGQGVLDEQFF. CDR3 nucleotides: TGTGCCAGCAGCGTAGGGCAGGGGGTACTGGATGAGCAGTTCTTC.

V gene TRBV2 combines with J gene TRBJ2-4; 7 positions match TRBD1. The CDR3 has 14 residues. V lost 8 bases, J lost 4 bases, and 8 bases stayed unmatched. Per germline, CDR1 SNHLY and CDR2 FYNNEI. CDR3 protein: CASARQGGKNIQYF. The DNA of the CDR3 is TGTGCCAGCGCGCGACAGGGTGGGAAAAACATTCAGTACTTC.

This clone occurred a few times. The V call is TRBV5-4, the J call TRBJ1-1, with a possible D match to TRBD1 (5 bases). The germline CDR1 and CDR2 sequences are SGHNT and YYREEE (reference sequence). This CDR3 spans 12 amino acids. The ends were cut back, 9 bases at V and 2 bases at J, with 11 bases in the middle. As DNA, the CDR3 is TGTGCCACCAGGACAATTAACACTGAAGCTTTCTTT. As protein: CATRTINTEAFF.

The chain recombines TRBV2 with TRBJ1-5; D gene ambiguous. Germline-derived CDR1 and CDR2 are SNHLY and FYNNEI. The CDR3 covers 12 residues. V was clipped by 6 bases and J by 1 base, with 4 bases between them. The CDR3 spells CASSPSNQPQHF. DNA for the CDR3: TGTGCCAGCAGCCCGAGCAATCAGCCCCAGCATTTT.

This clone has only one observation. J is TRBJ2-2 and V is TRBV30, with D perhaps matching TRBD1 (6 bases). The CDR3 runs to 14 residues. CDR1 is GTSNPN and CDR2 is SVGIG in the germline V gene (reference sequence). V shed 0 bases and J shed 7 bases, with 12 bases lying between them. Here the CDR3 DNA reads TGTGCCTGGAGTGTACAGGGATCAAGCGGGGAGCTGTTTTTT. This encodes CAWSVQGSSGELFF.

This chain links TRBV7-9 with TRBJ1-4; D is unclear. The V gene lost 4 bases and the J gene lost 7 bases, with 10 bases spanning the gap. The CDR3 spans 13 residues. The germline CDR1 and CDR2 sequences are SEHNR and FQNEAQ (reference sequence). The CDR3 DNA sequence: TGTGCCAGCAGCTCCTACAGCTTTGAAAAACTGTTTTTT. Protein product: CASSSYSFEKLFF.

This clone was counted a single time. V is TRBV7-2 and J is TRBJ2-5; 11 nucleotides match TRBD2. Germline CDR1 reads SGHTA; CDR2 reads FQGNSA. The CDR3 is 16 amino acids. V dropped 5 bases and J dropped 5; count of bases not matched to a gene: 10. The CDR3 region is CASSAIAGGPWETQYF. CDR3 DNA sequence: TGTGCCAGCAGCGCAATAGCGGGAGGGCCATGGGAGACCCAGTACTTC.

This clone has only a few counts. The chain uses TRBV6-1 and TRBJ1-4; maybe TRBD1 (5 bases). There are 9 residues in the CDR3. Trimming cost V 11 bases and J 13 bases, with 11 bases left between them. The germline V gene encodes CDR1 MNHNS and CDR2 SASEGT. CDR3 sequence reads: CAVGTRLFF. In DNA, the CDR3 is TGTGCCGTCGGGACTCGACTGTTTTTT.

This clone turned up a few times. The chain joins TRBV6-6 to TRBJ2-5, with D possibly being TRBD1 (6 bases). Trimming left V 2 bases short and J 1 base short, with 11 bases between. The CDR3 runs 15 residues. Germline V CDR1 and CDR2: MNHNY, SVGAGI (reference sequence). CDR3 residues: CASSYQGTPQETQYF. CDR3 nucleotides: TGTGCCAGCAGTTACCAGGGGACACCCCAAGAGACCCAGTACTTC.

The chain carries TRBV6-1 and TRBJ1-1; the D gene is possibly TRBD1 (5 bases). CDR1 MNHNS and CDR2 SASEGT come from the germline V gene. The CDR3 is 15 residues long. V lost 4 bases and J 2 bases, leaving 14 bases between the germline ends. The CDR3 DNA sequence: TGTGCCAGCAGTGGGTCGGGACTGAGTAACACTGAAGCTTTCTTT. The encoded protein is CASSGSGLSNTEAFF.

The CDR3: CATKDRVDQPQHF. In nucleotides, the CDR3 is TGTGCCACGAAGGACAGGGTCGATCAGCCCCAGCATTTT. The gene calls are TRBV19 and TRBJ1-5; 8 nucleotides align to TRBD1. Per the germline V gene, CDR1 is LNHDA and CDR2 is SQIVND (reference sequence). V shed 10 bases and J 5 bases; nucleotides not matched to a gene: 7. The CDR3 has 13 amino acids. The full variable domain, its missing parts supplied by reference TRBV19 and TRBJ1-5, is DGGITQSPKYLFRKEGQNVTLSCEQNLNHDAMYWYRQDPGQGLRLIYYSQIVNDFQKGDIAEGYSVSREKKESFPLTVTSAQKNPTAFYLCATKDRVDQPQHFGDGTRLSIL.